This T cell receptor (beta chain) emerged from a study of cytomegalovirus exposure and HLA in healthy donors (dated by TCRdb to between 2016 and 2019). Context from the whole study: An earlier analysis of 587 of the donors reported around 280 Gb of sequence data and around 110 million unique TCR beta sequences obtained from 150 million to 200 million T cells. An early release that covered more than 550 HLA-typed donors contained approximately 320 gigabases of sequencing data and 80 million or so unique TCR sequences. Of the roughly 400 genotyped donors, 65% to 90% fell in the genetic ancestry cluster associated with self-reported Caucasian donors. The study aimed to test whether cataloging public T cell receptors could reveal signatures of past pathogen exposure. The study used immunosequencing to profile the T cell repertoires of 666 subjects and linked those repertoires to cytomegalovirus serostatus. In addition to the first cohort of approximately 650 subjects, a separate validation cohort of about 120 different subjects was used. To predict cytomegalovirus infection status, the study brought together high-throughput TCR immunosequencing, statistical association of individual TCRs with disease status, and machine learning. A later analysis re-analyzed previously published TCR beta repertoires from 500 to 700 donors and added high-resolution HLA genotyping to study TCR occurrence patterns. Rather than drawing on any new phenotypic data, the later analysis identified candidate immune exposures from TCR beta sequences and the way those sequences occurred across donors. In an earlier analysis of roughly 600 of the donors, high-throughput TCR beta sequencing was used to judge whether each TCR beta V gene segment behaved as functional or pseudogenic. Donor age, sex, ethnicity and CMV serostatus were collected together with the repertoire data. In a later genetic analysis, genome-wide SNP genotypes for about 60% of the 666 donors were used, and that subset was treated as a discovery cohort. All discovery cohort repertoires had been generated on a single sequencing platform. Class I and class II HLA loci were covered by the typing at four-digit resolution. The number of typed donors differed by locus: about 620-630 for A, B, C, DRB1 and DQB1; some 500 for DQA1; 606 for DPA1; and roughly 490 for DPB1. A handful of DR-DQ haplotypes were handled as single units for association and clustering because linkage in the cohort was strong. Across 398 genotyped donors of the cohort, an average of 235,054 unique TCR beta nucleotide sequences per donor were sequenced, and approximately 17% of those sequences were non-productive.

Study-wide findings and limitations: A further reported finding was that TCR beta sequences accurately predicted the HLA-A and HLA-B alleles for most subjects in the first cohort. In both the original and validation cohorts, the classifier was reported to diagnose cytomegalovirus status with high specificity and sensitivity. In an earlier analysis of about 550 of the donors, most TCR beta V segments were observed in productive rearrangements about 90% or about 30% of the time, broadly matching IMGT annotations. The 87-base-pair reads could not distinguish some IMGT-functional V segments, including TRBV6-2 and TRBV6-3, so those segments were excluded. Most CMV-associated TCR beta chains appeared to be HLA-restricted in a later analysis, and the HLA associations seemed to be driven largely by CMV exposure. Several of the top co-occurrence clusters appeared to be linked to parvovirus B19, influenza, CMV and Epstein-Barr virus, according to a later analysis. The cohort was sequenced for TCR beta chains only, and without alpha or paired-chain data the features that could be detected were limited. Correlated functional status among segregating V segments might reflect linkage disequilibrium, but an unknown experimental factor could not be ruled out. Roughly uniform sequencing depth across donors was assumed in presence/absence analyses, although this assumption may not hold. The study listed over 150 TCR beta chains as associated with cytomegalovirus. It was suggested by the authors that the approach could potentially be generalized to other disease states and immunological phenotypes. Immune exposure information for the cohort was limited to CMV serostatus. Compared with the approximately 600-donor mean, donors in an Asian-associated ancestry cluster had fewer N-insertions in productive TCRs, according to a later genetic analysis. At a false discovery rate of 0.05, a later analysis linked fewer than 20,000 TCR beta sequences to specific HLA alleles. In a later analysis, TCR association rates were found to vary across HLA loci, with the most associated TCRs seen for DRB1 alleles and the fewest for HLA-C alleles. Because some donors lacked HLA typing at each locus, the association tests relied only on the typed subset. When HLA alleles, especially DR and DQ, strongly co-occurred, TCR associations were difficult to assign to individual alleles. The earlier analysis of 587 of the donors excluded roughly 17 rarely observed V segments, including chromosome 9 orphons, because counts were too low. A few of the identified cytomegalovirus-associated TCR beta chains were confirmed in vitro to be specific for cytomegalovirus antigens. A group of highly shared sequence variants was considered likely to be a technical artifact of the sequencing pipeline. A later genetic analysis associated a missense DCLRE1C variant with V-gene and J-gene trimming of TCR beta chains, and an independent cohort replicated the association. In a later analysis, HLA-associated TCR beta chains showed more clonal expansion and lower generation probabilities than non-associated chains that were equally common. While some public TCRs were present in many individuals, most TCR sequences turned up only very rarely across donors.

As regards this clone: Its antigen is not yet known. No much larger clonotype is one base removed from it; base qualities were not supplied.

The library was prepared using the immunoSEQ multiplex PCR assay. For the multiplex PCR, a mixture combining 60 forward primers for TCR Vbeta segments and 13 reverse primers for TCR Jbeta segments was used. The CDR3 region of rearranged TCR beta genes was amplified from genomic DNA with a multiplex PCR assay. The amplified TCR beta libraries were sequenced on the Illumina HiSeq System as 87-base-pair reads. The study's processing was this. In a later analysis, 70 million to 95 million unique TCR beta chains were counted across the approximately 640 repertoires, and some 10 million of these chains were shared by at least two donors. A nearest-neighbor algorithm error-corrected the raw reads and collapsed the reads into unique sequences, merging closely related sequences to remove PCR and sequencing errors. Alignment of CDR3 sequences to IMGT reference sequences was used to assign V, D and J gene segments. For a sequence to be retained, at least a six-nucleotide match to both a V gene segment and a J gene segment was required. A rearrangement was called productive if the CDR3 had no stop codons and remained in frame with V and J, and every other rearrangement was called non-productive. Following IMGT convention, CDR3 was defined as the stretch from the second conserved V-encoded cysteine to the conserved J-encoded phenylalanine. In an earlier analysis of 587 of the donors, sequences lacking an unambiguous match to a single V gene segment were excluded. An earlier analysis of several hundred of the donors classified V segments as functional when productive rearrangements were above 56.7% and as segregating when the standard deviation between donors was above 5%. A statistical classification framework was built to diagnose cytomegalovirus status from the catalog of TCR beta chain sequences. In a later analysis, TCR nucleotide sequences were compared against IMGT/GENE-DB human TR gene sequences so that V and J genes could be assigned. Using the TCRdist pipeline, a later analysis assigned CDR3 sequences along with most-parsimonious VDJ recombination scenarios. In a later analysis, each TCR beta chain was defined by its CDR3 amino acid sequence together with its V-gene family, and reads lacking a unique V-gene family were excluded. In a later analysis, 500 to 700 highly shared, low-generation-probability nucleotide sequences were removed to address suspected cross-contamination and a sequencing artifact. For each public chain, a later analysis derived a clonal expansion index from normalized ranks of inferred template counts within each repertoire. Generation probabilities in a later analysis came from a VDJ recombination model fitted to out-of-frame rearrangements, and those results were checked against IGoR. In a later analysis, hypergeometric tests were used to score TCR-TCR, TCR-HLA and TCR-CMV co-occurrence, with a repertoire-size bias correction applied to TCR pairs. In a later analysis, false discovery rates were estimated by permuting HLA or CMV assignments 20 times. In a later analysis, co-occurring TCRs were grouped with DBSCAN, and TCRdist sequence similarity was added when clustering was performed within HLA-allele-positive subsets. Repertoires with fewer than 30,000 or more than 120,000 public chains, plus five repertoires with anomalous nucleotide sharing, were excluded from co-occurrence clustering. The clones in this table, taken by TCRdb from immuneACCESS, are in-frame only. Not every clone is retained; where verified, under half of the shortfall comes from an unresolved V gene, and the cause of the rest is unknown. For V, J and clone size, that table is used; D and trimming come from the DNA. In this sample the table shows approximately 100,000 clones, around 79% of which occur a single time. Of the sample, under 6.5% is held by the ten largest clones.

The cohort consisted of 666 healthy bone marrow donors. Cohort members were all nominally healthy when sampled, although unrecorded immune exposures were likely present. The donor tested CMV seropositive, placing the donor among the roughly 300 seropositive members of the cohort. Each donor provided a peripheral blood sample, and peripheral blood mononuclear cells were used for TCR beta sequencing. The Qiagen DNeasy Blood Extraction Kit was used to extract genomic DNA from the blood cell samples. V is trimmed back by 2 bases and J by 6 bases, and the junction contains 11 bases that no gene match accounts for. The CDR3 measures 16 amino acids from cysteine to phenylalanine. Only the CDR3 part of the read is kept: 48 bases, read in frame from the first base. Looking up the germline V gene yields CDR1 SGHRS and CDR2 YFSETQ.

Recombination joined TRBV5-1 with TRBJ2-1; the central 7 bases match TRBD1. The sequenced sample was PBMCs. This sequence originates from a man aged 60 to 69 in good health and CMV-seropositive. In nucleotides, the sequence is TGCGCCAGCAGCTTCCTCCGACAGGGCGTAGGCAATGAGCAGTTCTTC. This yields the protein CASSFLRQGVGNEQFF.